These 22 T cell receptor beta chains share one sample of origin, sequenced in a study of T cells in Graves' hyperthyroidism and ophthalmopathy. Authors of the study amplified TCR beta CDR3 regions from RNA transcripts. Initially, a first-round RT-PCR of the TCR CDR3 employed the HTBI primer set. MiXCR, run by TCRdb on the multiplex PCR reads, gives a single entry per CDR3 protein. The sample records 490,000 or so distinct CDR3 sequences, about 20% being singletons. The specimen was blood. The source of these receptors is a man between 40 and 49 years old with Graves' ophthalmopathy.

The CDR3 reads CAWRGQEGTQYF. The CDR3 nucleotides are TGTGCGTGGCGGGGGCAGGAGGGGACCCAGTACTTC. The rearrangement links TRBV2 to TRBJ2-5; tentative D call: TRBD2 (7 bases). Germline CDR1 is SNHLY and CDR2 is FYNNEI. The CDR3 has 12 residues.

In DNA form, the CDR3 reads TGCAGTGCTAGGAAGGGACAGGAGAACTACAATGAGCAGTTCTTC. Translating it yields CSARKGQENYNEQFF. The chain has TRBV20-1 and TRBJ2-1; 8 nucleotides agree with TRBD1. CDR3 length: 15 residues. Germline loops: CDR1 DFQATT, CDR2 SNEGSKA (reference sequence). The V gene end was trimmed by 3 bases and the J gene end by 3 bases; junction bases not matched to a gene: 7.

V is TRBV9 and J is TRBJ2-5; tentatively, D is TRBD2 (5 bases). Trimming pared 0 bases from V and 5 bases from J, leaving 11 bases between. The CDR3 length is 14 residues. CDR1 and CDR2 (germline): SGDLS, YYNGEE. This CDR3 is CASSVDWGDETQYF. In DNA, the CDR3 is TGTGCCAGCAGCGTAGATTGGGGAGATGAGACCCAGTACTTC. Full variable domain (rest looked up from reference TRBV9 and TRBJ2-5): DSGVTQTPKHLITATGQRVTLRCSPRSGDLSVYWYQQSLDQGLQFLIQYYNGEERAKGNILERFSAQQFPDLHSELNLSSLELGDSALYFCASSVDWGDETQYFGPGTRLLVL.

This clonotype was recorded a few times. The chain recombines TRBV6-1 with TRBJ2-7; D might be TRBD1 (7 bases). This CDR3 has 14 amino acids. V lost 7 bases and J 3 bases, leaving 16 bases between the germline ends. Germline V CDR1 and CDR2: MNHNS, SASEGT. CDR3 protein: CASTSGAGGYEQYF. The CDR3 nucleotides are TGTGCCAGCACCTCGGGGGCAGGGGGCTACGAGCAGTACTTC.

This sequence joins TRBV3-1 and TRBJ1-5; the D is unclear. The CDR3 is made up of 19 amino acids. The V gene lost 1 base and the J gene lost 0 bases, with 19 bases spanning the gap. The germline V gene has CDR1 LGHDT and CDR2 YNNKEL (reference sequence). The CDR3 DNA reads TGTGCCAGCAGCCAAGGGCGGACCGAATTCAGTTATAGCAATCAGCCCCAGCATTTT. Its translation: CASSQGRTEFSYSNQPQHF.

This clonotype was counted between two and nine times. V is TRBV6-5 and J is TRBJ2-5; maybe TRBD2 (5 bases). The ends were cut back, 2 bases at V and 5 bases at J, with 9 bases in the middle. Germline V CDR1 and CDR2: MNHEY, SVGAGI. This CDR3 region has 13 residues. In DNA, the CDR3 is TGTGCCAGCAGTTACCAAACGGGGGAGACCCAGTACTTC. It yields the protein CASSYQTGETQYF.

The chain is built from TRBV5-1 and TRBJ2-2; TRBD2 agrees at 12 bases. Germline V gene sequence: CDR1 SGHRS, CDR2 YFSETQ. CDR3 size: 17 residues. The junction had 4 bases not matched to a gene; V was cut back by 0 bases and J by 4 bases. The CDR3 sequence is CASSLARLAGVTGELFF. CDR3 DNA: TGCGCCAGCAGCTTGGCCCGACTAGCGGGGGTCACCGGGGAGCTGTTTTTT.

The sample holds a few counts of this clonotype. The CDR3 loop reads CASSQQRGYTF. The CDR3 DNA reads TGTGCCAGCAGCCAACAAAGGGGCTACACCTTC. The chain joins TRBV4-2 to TRBJ1-2; no clear D. The CDR3 is 11 amino acids. Germline lookup yields CDR1 LGHNA and CDR2 YNFKEQ. V lost 2 bases to trimming and J lost 8 bases, with 6 bases between them.

The V and J genes are TRBV27 and TRBJ2-7; D is unresolved. The CDR3 totals 13 residues. Germline CDR1 and CDR2: MNHEY and SMNVEV (reference sequence). The ends were cut back, 6 bases at V and 1 base at J, with 10 bases in the middle. CDR3 sequence reads: CASSPISSYEQYF. CDR3 nucleotide sequence: TGTGCCAGCAGCCCAATCTCTTCCTACGAGCAGTACTTC.

The sample holds a few counts of this clonotype. The chain joins TRBV6-1 to TRBJ2-5; D might be TRBD1 (5 bases). The CDR3 length is 13 residues. Germline V lookup: CDR1 MNHNS, CDR2 SASEGT. This chain's CDR3 is CFLPRQGQETQYF. CDR3 DNA sequence: TGTTTTCTTCCGCGGCAGGGCCAAGAGACCCAGTACTTC.

This clonotype was picked up many times. The chain is built from TRBV12-3 or TRBV12-4 and TRBJ1-5; the match to TRBD1 covers 7 bases. The CDR3 contains 14 residues. Trimming took 10 bases from V and 5 from J; bases not matched to a gene: 11. CDR3 nucleotides: TGTGCCACCTCAGGGGGTGCGGGGCATCAGCCCCAGCATTTT. It specifies CATSGGAGHQPQHF.

This clonotype turned up a few times. This chain joins TRBV18 and TRBJ1-5; the match to TRBD1 covers 7 bases. The junction had 4 bases not matched to a gene; V was cut back by 4 bases and J by 4 bases. Germline V lookup: CDR1 KGHSH, CDR2 LQKENI. This CDR3 is built from 14 residues. In DNA, the CDR3 is TGTGCCAGCTCACTAGACAGGGAAAATCAGCCCCAGCATTTT. Protein: CASSLDRENQPQHF. The entire variable domain, with the rest obtained from reference TRBV18 and TRBJ1-5, is as follows: NAGVMQNPRHLVRRRGQEARLRCSPMKGHSHVYWYRQLPEEGLKFMVYLQKENIIDESGMPKERFSAEFPKEGPSILRIQQVVRGDSAAYFCASSLDRENQPQHFGDGTRLSIL.

There are many counts of this clonotype. This chain uses TRBV5-1 with TRBJ2-7; maybe TRBD1 (5 bases). Germline V lookup: CDR1 SGHRS, CDR2 YFSETQ. V was pared by 3 bases and J by 5 bases, with 15 bases between. The CDR3 totals 14 residues. The chain's CDR3 is CASSYFDSADEQYF. The CDR3, as DNA: TGCGCCAGCAGCTACTTCGACAGTGCCGACGAGCAGTACTTC.

This clonotype occurred many times. V is TRBV11-2 and J is TRBJ2-3; D is tentatively TRBD1 or TRBD2 (5 bases each). V gave up 4 bases and J gave up 4 bases, with 12 bases separating them. Germline V gene data show CDR1 as SGHAT and CDR2 as FQNNGV. CDR3 size: 14 residues. Here the CDR3 reads CASSSRDPADTQYF. CDR3 coding DNA: TGTGCCAGCAGCTCCCGGGACCCGGCAGATACGCAGTATTTT.

This clonotype has a count of ten or more. This chain uses TRBV28 with TRBJ2-7; possibly TRBD2 for D (5 bases). This CDR3 has 15 residues. The germline V gene has CDR1 MDHEN and CDR2 SYDVKM. Trimming pared 4 bases from V and 4 bases from J, leaving 17 bases between. The CDR3 DNA sequence: TGTGCCAGCAGTTCTTCCCGGGCCCGGAGGTACGAGCAGTACTTC. Amino acids: CASSSSRARRYEQYF.

This clonotype was recorded many times. The genes are TRBV2 and TRBJ2-3; D may be TRBD1 (6 bases). From germline, CDR1 is SNHLY and CDR2 FYNNEI. This CDR3 is 14 amino acids long. Trimming pared 3 bases from V and 3 bases from J, leaving 10 bases between. The CDR3 is CASSDRGYTDTQYF. CDR3 DNA sequence: TGTGCCAGCAGTGACAGGGGTTATACAGATACGCAGTATTTT. The variable domain in full, completed from reference TRBV2 and TRBJ2-3, reads EPEVTQTPSHQVTQMGQEVILRCVPISNHLYFYWYRQILGQKVEFLVSFYNNEISEKSEIFDDQFSVERPDGSNFTLKIRSTKLEDSAMYFCASSDRGYTDTQYFGPGTRLTVL.

This chain connects TRBV20-1 to TRBJ2-3, with a possible D match to TRBD1 (5 bases). The CDR3 extends over 15 amino acids. The V end lost 6 bases, the J end lost 6 bases, and 22 bases lay between the germline ends. Germline lookup yields CDR1 DFQATT and CDR2 SNEGSKA (reference sequence). The CDR3, as DNA: TGCAGTGCCCAATACCGGTTCTCGGCAGGGGATACGCAGTATTTT. Translation: CSAQYRFSAGDTQYF.

The rearrangement joins TRBV3-1 to TRBJ2-2, with no clear D. This CDR3 has 16 residues. V was cut by 1 base and J by 5 bases, with 14 bases left in between. Germline V lookup: CDR1 LGHDT, CDR2 YNNKEL (reference sequence). The CDR3 region is CASSQVRRRKTGELFF. Here the CDR3 DNA reads TGTGCCAGCAGCCAAGTTCGCCGCAGGAAGACCGGGGAGCTGTTTTTT.

This clonotype has at least ten counts. The chain recombines TRBV20-1 with TRBJ2-5, with 12 bases identical to TRBD1. Germline CDR1 is DFQATT and CDR2 is SNEGSKA (reference sequence). The V segment lost 4 bases and the J segment 5 bases; nucleotides outside the gene matches: 5. The CDR3 length is 14 residues. CDR3 nucleotides: TGCAGTGCTAAGGGGACAGGGGGCTATGAGACCCAGTACTTC. It specifies CSAKGTGGYETQYF.

This clonotype has just a few counts. The chain employs TRBV15 and TRBJ2-1; D gene uncertain. V was trimmed by 0 bases and J by 1 base, leaving 7 bases between them. This CDR3 contains 15 residues. CDR1 is LNHNV and CDR2 is YYDKDF in the germline V gene (reference sequence). CDR3 nucleotide sequence: TGTGCCACCAGCAGAGATGGGGATTCCTACAATGAGCAGTTCTTC. This sequence encodes CATSRDGDSYNEQFF.

Ten or more counts support this clonotype. The genes are TRBV7-2 and TRBJ2-1; D call uncertain. V lost 4 bases, J lost 11 bases, and 15 bases lay in between. CDR3 length: 13 residues. The germline V gene encodes CDR1 SGHTA and CDR2 FQGNSA. The CDR3 DNA reads as TGTGCCAGCAGCTCAAGAGACCGGCGGAAGCAGTTCTTC. It yields the protein CASSSRDRRKQFF.

This clonotype was seen more than once but under ten times. The chain employs TRBV5-1 and TRBJ2-2; TRBD1 or TRBD2 may be the D gene (5 bases each). The CDR3 covers 16 residues. The germline gives CDR1 SGHRS, CDR2 YFSETQ. Trimming shortened V by 4 bases and J by 3 bases, and 16 bases separated the two germline ends. CDR3 loop: CASSPVGVWDTGELFF. DNA for the CDR3: TGCGCCAGCAGCCCCGTGGGGGTTTGGGACACCGGGGAGCTGTTTTTT.